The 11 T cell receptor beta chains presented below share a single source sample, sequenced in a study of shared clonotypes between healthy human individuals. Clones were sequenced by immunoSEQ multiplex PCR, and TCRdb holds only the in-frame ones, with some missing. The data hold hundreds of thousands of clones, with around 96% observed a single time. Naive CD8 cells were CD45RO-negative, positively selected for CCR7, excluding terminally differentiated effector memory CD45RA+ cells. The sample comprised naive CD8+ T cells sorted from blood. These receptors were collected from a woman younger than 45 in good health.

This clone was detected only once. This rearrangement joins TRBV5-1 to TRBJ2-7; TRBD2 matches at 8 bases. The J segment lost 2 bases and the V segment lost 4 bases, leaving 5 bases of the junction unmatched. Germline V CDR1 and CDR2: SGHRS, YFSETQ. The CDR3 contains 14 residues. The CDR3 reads CASSSSGDTYEQYF. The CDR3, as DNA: TGCGCCAGCAGCAGTAGCGGGGACACCTACGAGCAGTACTTC.

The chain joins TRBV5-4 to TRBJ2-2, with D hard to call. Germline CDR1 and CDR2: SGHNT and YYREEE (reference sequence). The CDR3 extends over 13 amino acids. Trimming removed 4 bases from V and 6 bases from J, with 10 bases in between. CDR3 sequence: CASSGPVSGELFF. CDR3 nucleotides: TGTGCCAGCAGCGGACCGGTGTCCGGGGAGCTGTTTTTT.

The CDR3 sequence: CASSMWDRGLSEQFF. The CDR3 DNA reads as TGTGCCAGTAGTATGTGGGACAGGGGGCTGAGTGAGCAGTTCTTC. The chain links TRBV19 to TRBJ2-1, with 12 bases matching TRBD1. Trimming cost V 3 bases and J 9 bases; bases outside gene matches: 6. This CDR3 contains 15 residues. Germline-derived CDR1 and CDR2 are LNHDA and SQIVND (reference sequence).

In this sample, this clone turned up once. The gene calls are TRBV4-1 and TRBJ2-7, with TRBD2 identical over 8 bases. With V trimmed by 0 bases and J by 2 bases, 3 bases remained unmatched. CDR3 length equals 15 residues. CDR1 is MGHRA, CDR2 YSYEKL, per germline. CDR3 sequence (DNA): TGCGCCAGCAGCCAAGATCGGGAGGGGGCCTACGAGCAGTACTTC. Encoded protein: CASSQDREGAYEQYF.

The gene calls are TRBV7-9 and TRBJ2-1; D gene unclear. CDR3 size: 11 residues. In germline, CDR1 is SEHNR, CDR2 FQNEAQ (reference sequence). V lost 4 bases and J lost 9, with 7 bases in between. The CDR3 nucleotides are TGTGCCAGCAGCTCGTCCGGTGAGCAGTTCTTC. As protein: CASSSSGEQFF. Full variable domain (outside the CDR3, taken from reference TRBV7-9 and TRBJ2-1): DTGVSQNPRHKITKRGQNVTFRCDPISEHNRLYWYRQTLGQGPEFLTYFQNEAQLEKSRLLSDRFSAERPKGSFSTLEIQRTEQGDSAMYLCASSSSGEQFFGPGTRLTVL.

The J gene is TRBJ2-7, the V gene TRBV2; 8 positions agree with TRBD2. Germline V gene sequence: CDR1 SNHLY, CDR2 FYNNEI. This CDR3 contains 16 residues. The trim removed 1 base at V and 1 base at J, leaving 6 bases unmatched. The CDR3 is CASSEGRLAGSYEQYF. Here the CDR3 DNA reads TGTGCCAGCAGTGAAGGTAGGCTAGCGGGTTCCTACGAGCAGTACTTC.

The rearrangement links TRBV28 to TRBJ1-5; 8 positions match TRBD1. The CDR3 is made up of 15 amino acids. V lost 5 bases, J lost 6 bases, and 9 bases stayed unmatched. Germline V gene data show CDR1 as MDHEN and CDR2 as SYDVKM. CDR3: CASSKLTGVGQPQHF. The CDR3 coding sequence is TGTGCCAGCAGTAAGCTGACAGGGGTCGGTCAGCCCCAGCATTTT. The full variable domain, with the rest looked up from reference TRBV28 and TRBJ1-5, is DVKVTQSSRYLVKRTGEKVFLECVQDMDHENMFWYRQDPGLGLRLIYFSYDVKMKEKGDIPEGYSVSREKKERFSLILESASTNQTSMYLCASSKLTGVGQPQHFGDGTRLSIL.

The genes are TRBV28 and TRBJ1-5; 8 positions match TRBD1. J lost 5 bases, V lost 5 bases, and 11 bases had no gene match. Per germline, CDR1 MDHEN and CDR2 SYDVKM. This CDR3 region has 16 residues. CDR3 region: CASSPETGELYQPQHF. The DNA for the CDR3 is TGTGCCAGCAGTCCGGAGACAGGGGAGCTCTATCAGCCCCAGCATTTT.

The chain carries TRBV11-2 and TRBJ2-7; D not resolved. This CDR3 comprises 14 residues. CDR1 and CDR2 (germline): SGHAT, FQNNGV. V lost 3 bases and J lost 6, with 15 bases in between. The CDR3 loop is CASSFSPVASEQYF. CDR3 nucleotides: TGTGCCAGCAGCTTCTCGCCCGTTGCGAGCGAGCAGTACTTC.

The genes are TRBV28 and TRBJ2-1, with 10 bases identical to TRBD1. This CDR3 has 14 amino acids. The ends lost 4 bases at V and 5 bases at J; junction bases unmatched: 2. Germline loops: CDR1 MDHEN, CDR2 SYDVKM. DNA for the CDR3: TGTGCCAGCAGTTCCGGGACAGGGGACAATGAGCAGTTCTTC. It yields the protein CASSSGTGDNEQFF. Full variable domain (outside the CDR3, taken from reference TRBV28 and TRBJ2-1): DVKVTQSSRYLVKRTGEKVFLECVQDMDHENMFWYRQDPGLGLRLIYFSYDVKMKEKGDIPEGYSVSREKKERFSLILESASTNQTSMYLCASSSGTGDNEQFFGPGTRLTVL.

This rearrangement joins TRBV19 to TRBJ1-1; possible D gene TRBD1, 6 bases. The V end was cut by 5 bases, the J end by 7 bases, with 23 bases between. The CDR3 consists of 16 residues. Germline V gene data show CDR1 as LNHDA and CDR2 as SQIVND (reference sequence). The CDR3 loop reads CASSAKLQLQGNEAFF. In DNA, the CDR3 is TGTGCCAGTAGTGCCAAACTCCAACTCCAGGGGAATGAAGCTTTCTTT.